This TCR beta chain was sequenced in a study of blood T cells in healthy people across ages. V dropped 5 bases and J dropped 2; count of bases not matched to a gene: 6. The CDR3 sequence is 15 residues long. A sample-barcoded 5' primer and a J-beta primer mix were used in a second PCR of about 6 to 11 cycles. TCRdb redid the calling of the 5' RACE reads with MiXCR, one entry per CDR3 protein. The data show over 1,200,000 distinct CDR3 sequences, approximately 59% seen once. The sample was blood. This clonotype originated in a man between 18 and 35 years old in good health. This chain joins TRBV12-3 or TRBV12-4 and TRBJ1-3; 7 bases agree with TRBD1. CDR3 loop: CASSPTGAPGNTIYF. The CDR3 DNA sequence: TGTGCCAGCAGTCCTACAGGGGCGCCTGGAAACACCATATATTTT.